This T cell receptor beta chain derives from a study of blood T cell repertoires in COVID-19 (TCRdb year 2020). Looking at the study overall: The collaborator samples originated in the United States, Italy and Spain and spanned the acute and convalescent phases of COVID-19. Nearly every sample came with metadata listing a de-identified subject ID, COVID-19 status, age in years and sex. Samples came from the ongoing ImmuneRACE study (first 160 participants) plus 1,254 subjects from 6 global collaborators. HLA class I and class II types, where available, came from metadata supplied by the sample provider rather than from assay-based typing. Subjects who had been exposed to COVID-19, were actively infected with it, or had recovered from it provided the deeply sampled blood TCRbeta repertoires that made up the dataset. The prospective study material was composed of cDNA or gDNA derived from T cells, B-cell-depleted T cells, or PBMCs. The repertoires were released in a freely available public database meant as a resource for research on the immune response to SARS-CoV-2.

The germline V gene yields MNHEY for CDR1 and SVGAGI for CDR2. Spanning cysteine to phenylalanine, the CDR3 consists of 15 amino acids. Only CDR3 DNA is held: 45 bases, read in frame from base 1. Trimming takes 1 base off V and 0 bases off J; junction bases not matched to a gene: 2. Whole blood was collected in K2EDTA tubes by collaborating institutions according to the institutions' own protocols. For TCRbeta analysis, collaborators shipped samples as frozen whole blood, isolated PBMCs, or DNA extracted from either of those sample types. Turning to this clone: Its recognized antigen is unknown. It has no much larger one-base neighbor in the sample; base qualities were not kept.

Overall study outcomes, separate from this receptor: The quantity of clinical and demographic metadata differed by source and by participant and was supplied without curation.

TCRbeta CDR3 regions were amplified from genomic DNA using the immunoSEQ Assay, a bias-controlled multiplex PCR. The study's own analysis went as follows. The number of nucleated cells in each sample was estimated by amplification of reference gene primers within the assay. Sequence reads were collapsed and filtered to measure the absolute abundance of every unique TCRbeta CDR3 rearrangement. For each sample, productive Simpson clonality was calculated as the square root of Simpson's diversity index over productive rearrangements. TCRdb retrieved this table from immuneACCESS and kept in-frame rearrangements only. Not all clones are present; in checked studies, unresolved V genes account for under half, and no reason is known for the remainder. That table furnishes V, J and clone size, whereas the DNA furnished D and trimming. The sample table shows 55,000 to 75,000 clones, and about 81% are seen once. Around a tenth of the sample goes to the ten largest clones.

The sample taken for sequencing was peripheral blood. The sequence was collected from a human donor in a cohort sampled during active COVID-19. In this chain, TRBV6-5 is recombined with TRBJ2-7, and 8 junctional nucleotides match TRBD1. The CDR3 loop reads CASSYWTGSSYEQYF. The DNA sequence is given as TGTGCCAGCAGTTACTGGACAGGGAGCTCCTACGAGCAGTACTTC.